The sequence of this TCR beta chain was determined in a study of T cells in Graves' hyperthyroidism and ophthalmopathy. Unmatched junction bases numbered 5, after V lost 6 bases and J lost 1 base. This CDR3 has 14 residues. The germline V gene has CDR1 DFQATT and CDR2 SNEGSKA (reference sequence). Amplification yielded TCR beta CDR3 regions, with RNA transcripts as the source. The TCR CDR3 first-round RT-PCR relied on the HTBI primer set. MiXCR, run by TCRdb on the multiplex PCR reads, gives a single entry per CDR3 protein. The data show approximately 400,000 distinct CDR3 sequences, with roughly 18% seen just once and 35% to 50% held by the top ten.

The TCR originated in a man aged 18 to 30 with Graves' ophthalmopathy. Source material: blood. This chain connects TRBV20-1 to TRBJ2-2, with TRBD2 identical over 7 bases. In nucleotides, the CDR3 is TGCAGTGCCCAGAGCGGGGTGAACACCGGGGAGCTGTTTTTT. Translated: CSAQSGVNTGELFF.